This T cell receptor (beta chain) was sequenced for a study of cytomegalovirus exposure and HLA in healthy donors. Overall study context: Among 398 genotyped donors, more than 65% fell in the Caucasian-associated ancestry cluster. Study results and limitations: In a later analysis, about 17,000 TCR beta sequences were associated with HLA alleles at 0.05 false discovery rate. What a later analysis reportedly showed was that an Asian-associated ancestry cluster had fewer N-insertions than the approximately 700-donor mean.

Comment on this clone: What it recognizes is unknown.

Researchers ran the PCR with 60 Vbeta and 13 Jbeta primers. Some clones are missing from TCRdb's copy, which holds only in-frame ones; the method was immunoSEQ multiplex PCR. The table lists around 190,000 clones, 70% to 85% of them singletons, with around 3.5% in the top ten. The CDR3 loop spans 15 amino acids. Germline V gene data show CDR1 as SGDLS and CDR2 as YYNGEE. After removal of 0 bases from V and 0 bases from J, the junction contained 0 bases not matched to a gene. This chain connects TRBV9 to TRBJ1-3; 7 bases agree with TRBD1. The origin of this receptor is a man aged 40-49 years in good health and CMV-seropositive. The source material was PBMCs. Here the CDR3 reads CASSVDRGSGNTIYF. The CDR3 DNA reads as TGTGCCAGCAGCGTAGACAGGGGCTCTGGAAACACCATATATTTT.